This TCR beta chain was sequenced during a study of T cell responses to AZD1222 COVID-19 vaccine. The table came from immunoSEQ multiplex PCR; TCRdb's copy has only in-frame clones and leaves some out. The sample yields 75,000 to 100,000 clones, roughly 87% seen once. Notes on this clone: What it binds is unknown.

General observations from the study: Baseline serology detected seropositivity in only five or six AZD1222 recipients.

This CDR3 is 14 amino acids long. Looked up from germline, CDR1 is LNHDA and CDR2 is SQIVND (reference sequence). V gave up 4 bases and J gave up 3 bases, with 12 bases separating them. This chain connects TRBV19 to TRBJ1-1, with unresolved D. Source: peripheral blood, taken on day 0 of AZD1222 vaccination. The receptor was isolated from an adult in good health. The DNA of the CDR3 is TGTGCCAGTAGTACCCCCCGGACGGACACTGAAGCTTTCTTT. Protein: CASSTPRTDTEAFF.